This T cell receptor beta chain comes out of a study of blood T cell repertoires in COVID-19. Overall study context: T cells, B-cell-depleted T cells, or PBMCs provided the cDNA or gDNA that served as material.

V shed 1 base, J shed 4 bases, and the junction held 7 bases outside the gene matches. The CDR3 is 17 residues long. The germline CDR1 and CDR2 sequences are MNHEY and SMNVEV (reference sequence). Original processing methods: Estimated nucleated cell counts came from reference gene primer amplification. Clones were read by immunoSEQ multiplex PCR, and TCRdb kept only the in-frame ones, dropping some. D and trimming were read from the DNA, whereas the V and J calls and clone size are those reported in that table. The table includes some 500,000 clones, roughly 90% detected once. Participant reports of clinical history set cohort assignment. Donors in Cohort 3 who had recovered were those with two negative PCRs, healthcare professional clearance, or resolution of their symptoms.

The chain employs TRBV27 and TRBJ2-2; TRBD1 matches 9 bases. Input material: PBMCs or T cells enriched from blood (not recorded which). This receptor was obtained from a woman between 40 and 55 years old who had recovered from COVID-19. Written as DNA, the CDR3 is TGTGCCAGCAGTTTATGGGGACAGGGTCCCTTCACCGGGGAGCTGTTTTTT. It specifies CASSLWGQGPFTGELFF.